The 27 T cell receptor beta chains below all came from one sample that was sequenced in a study of blood T cell repertoires in COVID-19. Profiling relied on immunoSEQ multiplex PCR, and the TCRdb table lists in-frame clones only, not all of them. The repertoire holds 250,000 to 300,000 clones, with 75% to 90% as singletons. Input material: peripheral blood. Receptors were obtained from a young man with active or convalescent COVID-19.

V gene TRBV7-6 combines with J gene TRBJ2-5, with D perhaps TRBD1 (6 bases). V shed 8 bases and J shed 2 bases, with 12 bases lying between them. Germline CDR1 SGHVS, CDR2 FNYEAQ. The CDR3 runs to 13 residues. CDR3 in DNA: TGTGCCAGCGGCAGGGGCAGGCAAGAGACCCAGTACTTC. Translated: CASGRGRQETQYF.

V and J are TRBV6-6 and TRBJ1-2; unclear D gene. Trimming took 6 bases from V and 3 from J, leaving 14 bases between them. The CDR3 consists of 14 residues. From germline, CDR1 is MNHNY and CDR2 SVGAGI (reference sequence). In DNA form, the CDR3 reads TGTGCCAGCAGCCCGATCGCAAGAGACTATGGCTACACCTTC. Its translation is CASSPIARDYGYTF.

V and J are TRBV11-1 and TRBJ2-7, with D possibly matching TRBD1 (5 bases). CDR1 and CDR2 (germline): SGHAT, FQDESV (reference sequence). Trimming shortened V by 5 bases and J by 6 bases, and 14 bases separated the two germline ends. The CDR3 is 13 residues long. The CDR3 bases are TGTGCCAGCAGCCGTAATCTTGACAGCGAGCAGTACTTC. Translation gives CASSRNLDSEQYF.

The J gene is TRBJ1-1, the V gene TRBV7-9; possibly TRBD1 for D (5 bases). Germline values: CDR1 SEHNR, CDR2 FQNEAQ (reference sequence). The CDR3 sequence is 14 residues long. V was clipped by 5 bases and J by 5 bases, with 15 bases between them. The CDR3 coding sequence is TGTGCCAGCAGCCCCCAGGCCGGGGGTACTGAAGCTTTCTTT. This gives the protein CASSPQAGGTEAFF.

This clone has a single count. The chain employs TRBV4-2 and TRBJ2-6; 7 bases match TRBD1. V shed 2 bases and J 2 bases; nucleotides not matched to a gene: 6. The CDR3 runs to 17 residues. Germline CDR1 and CDR2: LGHNA and YNFKEQ. The CDR3 protein is CASSQKTGSPGANVLTF. DNA for the CDR3: TGTGCCAGCAGCCAAAAGACAGGGTCTCCTGGGGCCAACGTCCTGACTTTC.

This chain's CDR3 is CASSEGLSLYEQYF. Here the CDR3 DNA reads TGTGCCAGTTCGGAAGGTCTTAGCCTGTACGAGCAGTACTTC. The chain recombines TRBV27 with TRBJ2-7; D is unresolved. Germline V CDR1 and CDR2: MNHEY, SMNVEV (reference sequence). This CDR3 spans 14 amino acids. V dropped 9 bases and J dropped 4 bases, with 19 bases sitting between them.

The chain recombines TRBV12-5 with TRBJ2-7, with 7 nucleotides matching TRBD2. Germline CDR1 and CDR2: LGHNT and FRNRAP. With 1 base clipped from V and 3 bases from J, the junction kept 6 bases outside the gene matches. This CDR3 has 15 amino acids. CDR3 loop: CASGLGEGGNYEQYF. The CDR3, as DNA: TGTGCTAGTGGTTTGGGGGAGGGCGGGAACTACGAGCAGTACTTC.

J is TRBJ2-3 and V is TRBV5-1, with a possible D match to TRBD2 (5 bases). The length of the CDR3 is 12 residues. In germline, CDR1 is SGHRS, CDR2 YFSETQ. Trimming pared 6 bases from V and 13 bases from J, leaving 18 bases between. The CDR3 DNA reads as TGCGCCAGCAACCCCCTGACTACTGTTAAGTATTTT. Its translation is CASNPLTTVKYF.

The gene calls are TRBV11-2 and TRBJ1-1; D gene unclear. Germline CDR1 reads SGHAT; CDR2 reads FQNNGV. The CDR3 is 12 residues long. The V and J ends lost 1 base and 3 bases respectively, with 3 bases between them. The CDR3 is CASSLGDTEAFF. Here the CDR3 DNA reads TGTGCCAGCAGCTTAGGAGACACTGAAGCTTTCTTT.

The rearrangement joins TRBV10-3 to TRBJ1-1; a possible D gene is TRBD1 (5 bases). Germline CDR1 and CDR2: ENHRY and SYGVKD. This CDR3 has 14 residues. V was clipped by 6 bases and J by 0 bases, with 11 bases between them. CDR3 in amino acids: CAIRNRTMNTEAFF. CDR3 nucleotide sequence: TGTGCCATCAGGAACAGGACCATGAACACTGAAGCTTTCTTT.

The chain links TRBV9 to TRBJ1-3; 8 positions agree with TRBD1. The CDR3 runs 17 residues. Trimming removed 4 bases from V and 3 bases from J; junction bases left unmatched: 12. Germline V gives CDR1 SGDLS, CDR2 YYNGEE. The CDR3 region is CASSRDTGGRRGNTIYF. DNA of the CDR3: TGTGCCAGCAGCAGAGACACAGGGGGACGACGTGGAAACACCATATATTTT.

The genes are TRBV9 and TRBJ2-5, with 12 bases that match TRBD2. J gave up 5 bases and V 4 bases, and 6 bases lay outside the gene matches. In germline, CDR1 is SGDLS, CDR2 YYNGEE. CDR3 size: 15 residues. The CDR3 loop reads CASSPLGLAGETQYF. For the CDR3, the DNA is TGTGCCAGCAGCCCCCTGGGACTAGCGGGTGAGACCCAGTACTTC.

V usage is TRBV4-3 and J usage is TRBJ1-1; D might be TRBD1 (6 bases). Germline CDR1 and CDR2: LGHNA and YSLEER. Trimming took off 4 bases at V and 4 bases at J, with 16 bases between the two ends. The CDR3 covers 15 residues. In DNA, the CDR3 is TGCGCCAGCAGCCCCGGGGTGGGGGCAAGCACTGAAGCTTTCTTT. This translates into CASSPGVGASTEAFF.

V is TRBV5-6 and J is TRBJ1-2; 7 bases match TRBD1. CDR3 size: 18 residues. The V segment lost 6 bases and the J segment 4 bases; nucleotides outside the gene matches: 21. Germline CDR1 is SGHDT and CDR2 is YYEEEE. The CDR3 bases are TGTGCCAGCAACGCGCCGGGACAGTCATTGGCACCCTTCTATGGCTACACCTTC. Translated, it gives CASNAPGQSLAPFYGYTF. Looking up the rest from reference TRBV5-6 and TRBJ1-2 gives the full variable domain: DAGVTQSPTHLIKTRGQQVTLRCSPKSGHDTVSWYQQALGQGPQFIFQYYEEEERQRGNFPDRFSGHQFPNYSSELNVNALLLGDSALYLCASNAPGQSLAPFYGYTFGSGTRLTVV.

The chain joins TRBV6-1 to TRBJ2-1; 9 nucleotides align to TRBD2. There are 20 residues in the CDR3. The germline CDR1 and CDR2 sequences are MNHNS and SASEGT. Unmatched junction bases numbered 16, after V lost 3 bases and J lost 1 base. The CDR3 DNA reads as TGTGCCAGCAGTGACAGGACTAGCGTGGGTTCGTTGGGATCCTACAATGAGCAGTTCTTC. It is translated as CASSDRTSVGSLGSYNEQFF.

The chain employs TRBV7-8 and TRBJ2-3; 12 bases are a match to TRBD2. There are 15 residues in the CDR3. V trimming: 5 bases; J trimming: 5 bases; junction bases outside the gene matches: 5. The germline gives CDR1 SGHVS, CDR2 FQNEAQ. This chain's CDR3 is CASSPSGGAKDTQYF. As DNA, the CDR3 is TGTGCCAGCAGCCCTAGCGGGGGGGCCAAAGATACGCAGTATTTT.

This rearrangement joins TRBV5-4 to TRBJ1-1; D ambiguous. Trimming pared 3 bases from V and 0 bases from J, leaving 15 bases between. The CDR3 is made up of 16 amino acids. Germline V gene data show CDR1 as SGHNT and CDR2 as YYREEE (reference sequence). The CDR3, as DNA: TGTGCCAGCAGCTCCCGTTGGAGGAGCATGAACACTGAAGCTTTCTTT. It encodes CASSSRWRSMNTEAFF. The whole variable domain, remainder taken from reference TRBV5-4 and TRBJ1-1, is ETGVTQSPTHLIKTRGQQVTLRCSSQSGHNTVSWYQQALGQGPQFIFQYYREEENGRGNFPPRFSGLQFPNYSSELNVNALELDDSALYLCASSSRWRSMNTEAFFGQGTRLTVV.

The chain combines TRBV7-9 with TRBJ2-3; possibly TRBD2 for D (6 bases). Trimming pared 4 bases from V and 4 bases from J, leaving 9 bases between. Germline V lookup: CDR1 SEHNR, CDR2 FQNEAQ (reference sequence). The CDR3 runs 13 residues. The CDR3 reads CASSSRGPDTQYF. CDR3 coding DNA: TGTGCCAGCAGCTCGCGGGGCCCAGATACGCAGTATTTT.

This clone came up a few times. The rearrangement uses TRBV2 and TRBJ2-4; perhaps TRBD2 as D (5 bases). Germline V gene data show CDR1 as SNHLY and CDR2 as FYNNEI. The CDR3 consists of 13 residues. V was shortened by 4 bases and J by 7 bases, with 11 bases between the two germline ends. The CDR3 DNA reads as TGTGCCAGCAGTGGAGGGTATAGGAACATTCAGTACTTC. This translates into CASSGGYRNIQYF.

The CDR3 protein is CASSLKLSGDTGELFF. CDR3 nucleotides: TGTGCCAGCAGCTTAAAGTTGAGCGGGGACACCGGGGAGCTGTTTTTT. The chain uses TRBV7-9 and TRBJ2-2; 7 nucleotides match TRBD2. Germline CDR1 SEHNR, CDR2 FQNEAQ (reference sequence). V lost 2 bases, J lost 3 bases, and 6 bases stayed unmatched. The CDR3 runs 16 residues.

J is TRBJ2-6 and V is TRBV19, with TRBD1 matching over 10 bases. The CDR3 has 16 amino acids. The V gene's germline CDR1 is LNHDA and CDR2 SQIVND (reference sequence). Trimming took 5 bases from V and 2 from J; bases not matched to a gene: 3. The CDR3 spells CASSRDRGPGANVLTF. CDR3 in DNA: TGTGCCAGTAGTCGAGACAGGGGGCCTGGGGCCAACGTCCTGACTTTC.

This clone was detected only once. J is TRBJ1-1 and V is TRBV10-3; unclear D gene. Between the trimmed V and J ends, which lost 7 bases and 3 bases, there was a span of 12 bases. Per the germline V gene, CDR1 is ENHRY and CDR2 is SYGVKD. CDR3 length: 13 amino acids. DNA for the CDR3: TGTGCCATCACTTTCGACACTGACACTGAAGCTTTCTTT. Its translation: CAITFDTDTEAFF.

The rearrangement links TRBV5-5 to TRBJ2-6; 7 bases are shared with TRBD1. The V segment lost 4 bases and the J segment 4 bases; nucleotides outside the gene matches: 5. CDR3 length: 15 amino acids. Germline V gene lookup returns CDR1 SGHKS and CDR2 YYEKEE (reference sequence). The CDR3 region is CASSNTGAGANVLTF. As DNA, the CDR3 is TGTGCCAGCAGCAACACAGGGGCGGGGGCCAACGTCCTGACTTTC.

The CDR3 here is CASSLRTGGYEQYF. CDR3 nucleotide sequence: TGTGCCAGCAGTTTGAGGACAGGGGGCTACGAGCAGTACTTC. The genes are TRBV27 and TRBJ2-7; the match to TRBD1 covers 10 bases. Looked up from germline, CDR1 is MNHEY and CDR2 is SMNVEV (reference sequence). The junction had 2 bases not matched to a gene; V was cut back by 3 bases and J by 3 bases. The CDR3 is made up of 14 amino acids.

This clone was detected a few times. This sequence joins TRBV13 and TRBJ1-4, with a weak D call TRBD1 (6 bases). V was trimmed by 4 bases and J by 6 bases, leaving 15 bases between them. The CDR3 length is 15 residues. The germline gives CDR1 PRHDT, CDR2 FYEKMQ (reference sequence). The CDR3 DNA reads TGTGCCAGCAGCTCCGAACTACAGGGAGATGAAAAACTGTTTTTT. It specifies CASSSELQGDEKLFF. Supplemented by reference TRBV13 and TRBJ1-4, the full variable domain reads AAGVIQSPRHLIKEKRETATLKCYPIPRHDTVYWYQQGPGQDPQFLISFYEKMQSDKGSIPDRFSAQQFSDYHSELNMSSLELGDSALYFCASSSELQGDEKLFFGSGTQLSVL.

The rearrangement links TRBV5-4 to TRBJ1-3; D may be TRBD1 (6 bases). Germline CDR1 SGHNT, CDR2 YYREEE (reference sequence). The CDR3 totals 14 residues. The ends were cut back, 0 bases at V and 2 bases at J, with 6 bases in the middle. The CDR3 loop is CASSLAGAGNTIYF. The CDR3 bases are TGTGCCAGCAGCTTGGCAGGGGCTGGAAACACCATATATTTT.

The chain is built from TRBV30 and TRBJ2-7; D is possibly TRBD2 (6 bases). Per the germline V gene, CDR1 is GTSNPN and CDR2 is SVGIG (reference sequence). V was trimmed by 1 base and J by 5 bases, leaving 15 bases between them. The CDR3 spans 14 residues. CDR3 DNA: TGTGCCTGGAGTGCCGGGACTTTAGGTGACGAGCAGTACTTC. It specifies CAWSAGTLGDEQYF. Full variable domain (rest looked up from reference TRBV30 and TRBJ2-7): SQTIHQWPATLVQPVGSPLSLECTVEGTSNPNLYWYRQAAGRGLQLLFYSVGIGQISSEVPQNLSASRPQDRQFILSSKKLLLSDSGFYLCAWSAGTLGDEQYFGPGTRLTVT.